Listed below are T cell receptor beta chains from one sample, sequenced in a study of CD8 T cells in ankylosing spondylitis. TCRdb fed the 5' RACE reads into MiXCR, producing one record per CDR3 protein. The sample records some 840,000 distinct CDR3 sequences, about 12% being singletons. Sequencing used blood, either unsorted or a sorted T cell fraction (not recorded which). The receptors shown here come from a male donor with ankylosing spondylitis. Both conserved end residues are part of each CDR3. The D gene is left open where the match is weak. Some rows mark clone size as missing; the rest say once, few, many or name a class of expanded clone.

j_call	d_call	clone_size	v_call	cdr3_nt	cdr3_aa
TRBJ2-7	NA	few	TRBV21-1	TGTGCCAGCATCCGGGACAGGGTTCCGTCTAGCCACGAGCAGTACTTC	CASIRDRVPSSHEQYF
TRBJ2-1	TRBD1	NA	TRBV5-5	TGTGCCAGCACCTACAGGGGGCGCGACAATGAGCAGTTCTTC	CASTYRGRDNEQFF
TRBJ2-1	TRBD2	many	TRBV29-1	TGCAGCGCGGAAGCGGGACCGAGCGATGAGCAGTTCTTC	CSAEAGPSDEQFF
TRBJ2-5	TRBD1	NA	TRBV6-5	TGTGCCAGCAGTTACTGGGACAGTAAAGAGACCCAGTACTTC	CASSYWDSKETQYF
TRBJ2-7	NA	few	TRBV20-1	TGCAGTGCTAGCGGTACCAGGGCGGCCAGCTCCTACGAGCAGTACTTC	CSASGTRAASSYEQYF
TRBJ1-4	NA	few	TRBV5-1	TGCGCCAGCAAGAACAGACCTTCAACTAATGAAAAACTGTTTTTT	CASKNRPSTNEKLFF
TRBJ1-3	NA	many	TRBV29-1	TGCAGCGCCGGCGATCGGTCTGGAAACACCATATATTTT	CSAGDRSGNTIYF
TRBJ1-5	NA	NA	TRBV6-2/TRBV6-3	TGTGCCAGTCGAGGGACTGCACCTAATCAGCCCCAGCATTTT	CASRGTAPNQPQHF
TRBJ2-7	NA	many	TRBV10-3	TGTGCCATCGCCAGAACCCAACAATCGTCCTACGAGCAGTACTTC	CAIARTQQSSYEQYF
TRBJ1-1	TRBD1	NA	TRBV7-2	TGTGCCAGCAGCTTGATAGACAGGGGGAACACTGAAGCTTTCTTT	CASSLIDRGNTEAFF
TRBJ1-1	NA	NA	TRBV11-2	TGTGCCAGCAGCTTACTCGGGCGTTTCGCTTTCTTT	CASSLLGRFAFF
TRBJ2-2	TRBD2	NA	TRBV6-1	TGTGCCAGCAGTCGAAGACTAGCGGGAGAAGTCGGCACCGGGGAGCTGTTTTTT	CASSRRLAGEVGTGELFF
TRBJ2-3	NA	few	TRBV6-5	TGTGCCAGCAGTTACACCCGAGACGGAGATACGCAGTATTTT	CASSYTRDGDTQYF
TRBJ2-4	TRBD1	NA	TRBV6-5	TGTGCCAGCAGTAACCGGGACAGTCTAAACATTCAGTACTTC	CASSNRDSLNIQYF
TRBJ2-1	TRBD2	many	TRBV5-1	TGCGCCAGCAGCTTTCAACTAGCGGATTCCTACAATGAGCAGTTCTTC	CASSFQLADSYNEQFF
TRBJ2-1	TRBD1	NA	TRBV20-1	TGCAGTGCTTTCAGGGGGAATGAGCAGTTCTTC	CSAFRGNEQFF
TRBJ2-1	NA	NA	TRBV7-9	TGTGCCAGCAGCGCAGCAAGGGGGGTGAGTCCCAATGAGCAGTTCTTC	CASSAARGVSPNEQFF
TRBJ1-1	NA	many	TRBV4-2	TGTGCCAGCAGCCGGCCCGGACAGTTGAACACTGAAGCTTTCTTT	CASSRPGQLNTEAFF
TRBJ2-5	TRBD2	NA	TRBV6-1	TGTGCCAGCAGCCGCCGGGGAGGGAAAGAGACCCAGTACTTC	CASSRRGGKETQYF
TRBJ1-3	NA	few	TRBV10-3	TGTGCCATCAGTGGAAGGGACCACTCTGGAAACACCATATATTTT	CAISGRDHSGNTIYF